Shown below are 32 T cell receptor beta chains from a single sample sequenced in a study of blood T cell repertoires in COVID-19. Using immunoSEQ multiplex PCR, the repertoire was profiled, and TCRdb retains in-frame clones only, with some absent. The sample carries 200,000 to 250,000 clones, around 87% recorded once. The sequenced sample was PBMCs or T cells enriched from blood (not recorded which). These receptor sequences come from a woman between 45 and 65 years old who had recovered from COVID-19.

The chain has TRBV10-1 and TRBJ1-2; TRBD1 agrees at 9 bases. This CDR3 has 13 amino acids. Trimming cost V 6 bases and J 4 bases; bases outside gene matches: 3. Germline CDR1 WNHNN, CDR2 SYGVQD (reference sequence). The DNA for the CDR3 is TGCGCCAGCAGCCCGGGACAGGGCTATGGCTACACCTTC. The encoded protein is CASSPGQGYGYTF.

This chain connects TRBV5-1 to TRBJ2-1; TRBD2 matches 7 bases. From germline, CDR1 is SGHRS and CDR2 YFSETQ. V lost 2 bases to trimming and J lost 8 bases; unmatched junction nucleotides: 13. The CDR3 length is 16 residues. The CDR3 nucleotides are TGCGCCAGCAGCTTCCCTGTGGCGGGAGCGGGGCATGAGCAGTTCTTC. It specifies CASSFPVAGAGHEQFF. The complete variable domain, with remaining parts taken from reference TRBV5-1 and TRBJ2-1, reads KAGVTQTPRYLIKTRGQQVTLSCSPISGHRSVSWYQQTPGQGLQFLFEYFSETQRNKGNFPGRFSGRQFSNSRSEMNVSTLELGDSALYLCASSFPVAGAGHEQFFGPGTRLTVL.

The V call is TRBV5-4, the J call TRBJ1-1; weak D call: TRBD1 (5 bases). V lost 4 bases, J lost 1 base, and 8 bases lay in between. This CDR3 contains 13 residues. The germline V gene has CDR1 SGHNT and CDR2 YYREEE (reference sequence). Here the CDR3 reads CASSAQGNTEAFF. CDR3 coding DNA: TGTGCCAGCAGCGCCCAGGGGAACACTGAAGCTTTCTTT. The whole variable domain, remainder taken from reference TRBV5-4 and TRBJ1-1, is ETGVTQSPTHLIKTRGQQVTLRCSSQSGHNTVSWYQQALGQGPQFIFQYYREEENGRGNFPPRFSGLQFPNYSSELNVNALELDDSALYLCASSAQGNTEAFFGQGTRLTVV.

This sequence joins TRBV27 and TRBJ2-7, with D possibly TRBD2 on 6 matching bases. The CDR3 sequence is 14 residues long. In germline, CDR1 is MNHEY, CDR2 SMNVEV (reference sequence). Trimming removed 0 bases at V and 4 bases at J, with 10 bases between. Here the CDR3 DNA reads TGTGCCAGCAGTTTATCGGCGACTAGTTACGAGCAGTACTTC. This gives the protein CASSLSATSYEQYF.

This clone was seen a few times. The J gene is TRBJ2-7, the V gene TRBV4-1, with TRBD1 identical over 8 bases. The CDR3 loop spans 14 amino acids. Germline V lookup: CDR1 MGHRA, CDR2 YSYEKL. The ends lost 2 bases at V and 5 bases at J; junction bases unmatched: 5. This CDR3 is CASSQMDRDHEQYF. DNA of the CDR3: TGCGCCAGCAGCCAAATGGACAGGGACCACGAGCAGTACTTC.

This sequence joins TRBV23-1 and TRBJ2-5, with TRBD2 identical over 7 bases. Being an ORF, TRBV23-1 has a function that is uncertain. V was pared by 6 bases and J by 3 bases, with 16 bases of the junction left unmatched. The CDR3 consists of 17 residues. The CDR3 DNA reads as TGCGCCAGCAGCCCAATCGGGCAGCGGGAAAGCAAAGAGACCCAGTACTTC. Translating it yields CASSPIGQRESKETQYF.

The chain has TRBV3-1 (or the pseudogene TRBV3-2) and TRBJ2-2; 13 bases agree with TRBD2. From germline, CDR1 is LGHDT and CDR2 YNNKEL (reference sequence). V lost 2 bases to trimming and J lost 5 bases; unmatched junction nucleotides: 2. The CDR3 runs to 16 residues. CDR3 sequence reads: CASSQRTSGGTGELFF. The CDR3 nucleotides read TGTGCCAGCAGCCAACGGACTAGCGGGGGTACCGGGGAGCTGTTTTTT.

V is TRBV28 and J is TRBJ1-5, with a weak D call TRBD1 (5 bases). The CDR3 is made up of 15 amino acids. Germline CDR1 and CDR2: MDHEN and SYDVKM. V lost 4 bases and J lost 3, with 13 bases in between. CDR3 residues: CASSWSQGNNQPQHF. The CDR3 DNA sequence: TGTGCCAGCAGTTGGAGCCAGGGAAACAATCAGCCCCAGCATTTT.

This clone was recorded once. CDR3 sequence reads: CASSSKDSKVGNQPQHF. CDR3 DNA: TGTGCCAGCAGTTCTAAAGATTCAAAAGTGGGCAATCAGCCCCAGCATTTT. The chain links TRBV2 to TRBJ1-5; no firm D call. Germline V gene data show CDR1 as SNHLY and CDR2 as FYNNEI. There are 17 residues in the CDR3. Trimming removed 5 bases from V and 2 bases from J, with 19 bases in between.

The rearrangement uses TRBV18 and TRBJ2-3; TRBD2 is a possible D gene (6 bases). The CDR3 consists of 16 residues. Trimming took off 6 bases at V and 2 bases at J, with 18 bases between the two ends. CDR1 is KGHSH and CDR2 is LQKENI in the germline V gene. CDR3 sequence reads: CASSEGRKGFTDTQYF. The CDR3 DNA reads TGTGCCAGCTCGGAGGGCCGTAAGGGCTTCACAGATACGCAGTATTTT.

V usage is TRBV4-3 and J usage is TRBJ2-1, with a tentative D call TRBD1 (6 bases). Germline V lookup: CDR1 LGHNA, CDR2 YSLEER. The CDR3 covers 16 residues. The V and J ends lost 0 bases and 8 bases respectively, with 17 bases between them. The CDR3 spells CASSQDLPAGVDEQFF. The DNA for the CDR3 is TGCGCCAGCAGCCAAGATCTTCCTGCAGGGGTCGATGAGCAGTTCTTC.

This clone has just one count. The chain links TRBV10-3 to TRBJ1-3; 10 bases line up with TRBD1. The germline gives CDR1 ENHRY, CDR2 SYGVKD. The CDR3 runs 13 residues. With V trimmed by 8 bases and J by 5 bases, 3 bases remained unmatched. CDR3 in DNA: TGTGCCATCGGACAGGGGGAGAGAAACACCATATATTTT. Translated, it gives CAIGQGERNTIYF.

This rearrangement joins TRBV12-5 to TRBJ2-3; D is unresolved. Germline V CDR1 and CDR2: LGHNT, FRNRAP. The CDR3 is made up of 14 amino acids. V was shortened by 4 bases and J by 4 bases, with 12 bases between the two germline ends. CDR3 bases: TGTGCTAGTGGTTATGGAGCTGGCGCAGATACGCAGTATTTT. Its protein is CASGYGAGADTQYF.

In this sample, this clone turned up once. The V call is TRBV5-4, the J call TRBJ1-2, with unresolved D. The CDR3 length is 14 residues. Trimming removed 0 bases at V and 4 bases at J, with 10 bases between. In germline, CDR1 is SGHNT, CDR2 YYREEE (reference sequence). CDR3: CASSLGQVGYGYTF. The CDR3 nucleotides read TGTGCCAGCAGCTTGGGGCAGGTGGGCTATGGCTACACCTTC.

The chain is built from TRBV30 and TRBJ1-1, with 12 bases that match TRBD1. This CDR3 comprises 17 residues. Germline values: CDR1 GTSNPN, CDR2 SVGIG (reference sequence). J was trimmed by 0 bases and V by 4 bases; bases with no gene match: 9. The CDR3 reads CAWNPTGQGAMNTEAFF. The CDR3 coding sequence is TGTGCCTGGAATCCAACGGGACAGGGGGCGATGAACACTGAAGCTTTCTTT.

The V gene is TRBV6-5, the J gene TRBJ1-1, with 7 bases that match TRBD1. Trimming at V came to 6 bases and at J to 3 bases, leaving 7 bases not matched to a gene. Germline lookup yields CDR1 MNHEY and CDR2 SVGAGI. This CDR3 region has 14 residues. CDR3 coding DNA: TGTGCCAGCAGAAGGGACAGCACGGACACTGAAGCTTTCTTT. Its protein is CASRRDSTDTEAFF.

In its sample, this clone was seen once. The rearrangement uses TRBV6-5 and TRBJ2-5; D uncertain. The germline V gene has CDR1 MNHEY and CDR2 SVGAGI. This CDR3 has 11 residues. V dropped 5 bases and J dropped 5 bases, with 6 bases sitting between them. The CDR3: CASSPSETQYF. The CDR3 coding sequence is TGTGCCAGCAGTCCCTCGGAGACCCAGTACTTC.

The chain links TRBV6-2 or TRBV6-3 to TRBJ2-2; TRBD2 matches at 10 bases. CDR1 and CDR2 from the germline V gene are MNHEY and SVGEGT. This CDR3 contains 19 residues. V lost 4 bases to trimming and J lost 0 bases; unmatched junction nucleotides: 11. The CDR3 is CASSWASGRAFANTGELFF. For the CDR3, the DNA is TGTGCCAGCAGTTGGGCCAGCGGGAGGGCCTTCGCGAACACCGGGGAGCTGTTTTTT.

V and J are TRBV28 and TRBJ2-7, with 10 bases matching TRBD2. J was trimmed by 3 bases and V by 5 bases; bases with no gene match: 7. The CDR3 runs to 15 residues. Looked up from germline, CDR1 is MDHEN and CDR2 is SYDVKM. The CDR3 here is CASSAGLAVYYEQYF. The CDR3, as DNA: TGTGCCAGCAGTGCCGGACTAGCGGTGTACTACGAGCAGTACTTC.

The chain carries TRBV4-3 and TRBJ2-7, with D hard to call. The CDR3 is 15 amino acids. Per germline, CDR1 LGHNA and CDR2 YSLEER. Trimming stripped 0 bases from V and 3 bases from J, with 12 bases between. This CDR3 reads CASSQDPSLLYEQYF. CDR3 in DNA: TGCGCCAGCAGCCAAGATCCTAGTTTGCTCTACGAGCAGTACTTC.

The chain couples TRBV7-6 to TRBJ1-2; 9 bases line up with TRBD1. CDR3 length: 15 amino acids. Germline V gene sequence: CDR1 SGHVS, CDR2 FNYEAQ. V lost 6 bases to trimming and J lost 4 bases; unmatched junction nucleotides: 9. The CDR3 loop is CASSPSGTGRYGYTF. DNA for the CDR3: TGTGCCAGCAGTCCATCCGGGACAGGGCGCTATGGCTACACCTTC. Complete variable domain (other parts from reference TRBV7-6 and TRBJ1-2): GAGVSQSPRYKVTKRGQDVALRCDPISGHVSLYWYRQALGQGPEFLTYFNYEAQQDKSGLPNDRFSAERPEGSISTLTIQRTEQRDSAMYRCASSPSGTGRYGYTFGSGTRLTVV.

The J gene is TRBJ2-7, the V gene TRBV10-3, with D maybe TRBD1 (5 bases). The germline CDR1 and CDR2 sequences are ENHRY and SYGVKD. The V and J ends lost 3 bases and 3 bases respectively, with 6 bases between them. This CDR3 is built from 12 residues. The CDR3 region has the DNA TGTGCCATCAGTGATCAGGGCTACGAGCAGTACTTC. It specifies CAISDQGYEQYF.

The V gene is TRBV21-1, the J gene TRBJ1-1. TRBV21-1 is recorded as a pseudogene. The CDR3 contains 18 residues. Written as DNA, the CDR3 is TGTGCCAGCAGCAAAGCGCGGGACGGTCCTATCACCTACACTGAAGCTTTCTTT. It is translated as CASSKARDGPITYTEAFF.

The gene calls are TRBV6-2 or TRBV6-3 and TRBJ2-2; 14 bases align to TRBD2. Per the germline V gene, CDR1 is MNHEY and CDR2 is SVGEGT. The J segment lost 4 bases and the V segment lost 5 bases, leaving 15 bases of the junction unmatched. This CDR3 is built from 20 residues. The CDR3 DNA follows: TGTGCCAGCAGTACCCGACCGGGACTAGCGGGAGAGGGGGGCACCGGGGAGCTGTTTTTT. It is translated as CASSTRPGLAGEGGTGELFF.

The chain joins TRBV6-5 to TRBJ2-1, with unresolved D. V gave up 7 bases and J gave up 6 bases, with 19 bases separating them. This CDR3 is 15 amino acids long. Germline-derived CDR1 and CDR2 are MNHEY and SVGAGI. CDR3 residues: CASNIIDTPGNEQFF. The CDR3 DNA sequence: TGTGCCAGCAATATTATCGACACCCCAGGCAATGAGCAGTTCTTC.

V and J are TRBV21-1 and TRBJ2-7; the D call TRBD2 from the table was never checked on the DNA. TRBV21-1 is a known pseudogene. The CDR3 covers 15 residues. The CDR3 here is CASEMGGMVSYEQYF. For the CDR3, the DNA is TGTGCCAGCGAAATGGGCGGGATGGTCTCCTACGAGCAGTACTTC.

This sequence joins TRBV10-3 and TRBJ2-7; a weak D match, TRBD2 (5 bases). Germline-derived CDR1 and CDR2 are ENHRY and SYGVKD. The CDR3 consists of 13 residues. Here the CDR3 reads CANRAGDSYEQYF. The DNA of the CDR3 is TGTGCGAACCGGGCGGGTGACTCCTACGAGCAGTACTTC.

The chain combines TRBV21-1 with TRBJ1-1; the table names TRBD1, a call not compared with the DNA. TRBV21-1 is reported as a pseudogene. The CDR3 extends over 15 amino acids. This chain's CDR3 is CARGQGGGGNTEAFF. CDR3 DNA: TGTGCCAGGGGACAGGGCGGAGGGGGGAACACTGAAGCTTTCTTT.

This sequence joins TRBV28 and TRBJ1-2; D is uncertain. This CDR3 has 14 residues. V lost 6 bases and J 8 bases, leaving 19 bases between the germline ends. Germline lookup yields CDR1 MDHEN and CDR2 SYDVKM. The CDR3 DNA reads TGTGCCAGCAGAGAACCCGGGGTGATGGAGGGCTACACCTTC. This encodes CASREPGVMEGYTF.

The chain has TRBV7-8 and TRBJ1-6; 7 bases are shared with TRBD1. The germline V gene has CDR1 SGHVS and CDR2 FQNEAQ. The CDR3 covers 16 residues. V shed 7 bases, J shed 7 bases, and the junction held 13 bases outside the gene matches. The CDR3 DNA sequence: TGTGCCAGCACCCAAACGACAGGGAGAAAGAATTCACCCCTCCACTTT. Its protein is CASTQTTGRKNSPLHF.

This chain uses TRBV7-9 with TRBJ1-2; D is perhaps TRBD1 (5 bases). This CDR3 spans 15 amino acids. Germline CDR1 SEHNR, CDR2 FQNEAQ (reference sequence). With 2 bases removed from V and 4 bases from J, the gap between germline ends came to 14 bases. In DNA form, the CDR3 reads TGTGCCAGCAGCTTAAGTGCAGGGATTGGCTATGGCTACACCTTC. Protein: CASSLSAGIGYGYTF.

This clone was seen a few times. This chain links TRBV5-4 with TRBJ2-6, with D hard to call. With 0 bases removed from V and 0 bases from J, the gap between germline ends came to 7 bases. The CDR3 covers 16 residues. Germline V gene sequence: CDR1 SGHNT, CDR2 YYREEE (reference sequence). CDR3 sequence (DNA): TGTGCCAGCAGCTTGGCCCCGTCCTCTGGGGCCAACGTCCTGACTTTC. It translates to CASSLAPSSGANVLTF.